The text below deals with one TCR beta chain. What it recognizes is unknown. Assay: immunoSEQ multiplex PCR; the TCRdb copy retains only in-frame clones and omits some. The data contain 75,000 to 90,000 clones, approximately 84% of them seen just once; the ten biggest clones take up about 20%. During the collection period, no donor immune events like infections were recorded. This entry belongs to a study of identifying expanded T cells in peripheral blood. Study-level points and caveats: Variance in clone template counts between approximately two-week samples significantly increased with total template count across all healthy donors. Roughly 1.2 clones differed between technical replicates, versus approximately 17 and 20 over time.

CDR1 is MNHNS and CDR2 is SASEGT in the germline V gene. This CDR3 region has 16 residues. V lost 1 base, J lost 0 bases, and 3 bases stayed unmatched. The TCR comes from a person aged 18-69 years in good health. The gene calls are TRBV6-1 and TRBJ2-1; 7 positions agree with TRBD2. The sequencing sample was made of blood. CDR3 sequence: CASSEDGGGSYNEQFF. DNA of the CDR3: TGTGCCAGCAGTGAAGACGGCGGGGGCTCCTACAATGAGCAGTTCTTC.